This T cell receptor (beta chain) derives from a study of blood T cell repertoires in COVID-19. On the study more broadly: The United States, Italy and Spain were the sources of the acute and convalescent COVID-19 samples.

Between the trimmed V and J ends, which lost 4 bases and 0 bases, there was a span of 13 bases. The germline gives CDR1 SGHDT, CDR2 YYEEEE. The CDR3 extends over 15 amino acids. The authors' processing: Estimation of nucleated cell counts was performed using reference gene primer amplification. The protocol was immunoSEQ multiplex PCR, while the TCRdb copy is restricted to in-frame clones and leaves out a portion. The V and J calls and clone size are taken from that table; D and trimming were inferred from the DNA. The top ten hold more than 4.5% of the sample, which has more than 250,000 clones, around 85% seen once.

The origin of this receptor is a man aged 45-60 years with active or convalescent COVID-19. The sample was peripheral blood. The gene calls are TRBV5-6 and TRBJ2-5; D may be TRBD1 (5 bases). The CDR3: CASSPGATDQETQYF. The CDR3 coding sequence is TGTGCCAGCAGCCCTGGAGCGACAGACCAAGAGACCCAGTACTTC.